A single sample gave rise to the 2 T cell receptor beta chains below, sequenced in a study of T cells in Graves' hyperthyroidism and ophthalmopathy. RNA transcripts gave rise to amplified TCR beta CDR3 regions. The TCR CDR3 first-round RT-PCR relied on the HTBI primer set. TCRdb fed the multiplex PCR reads into MiXCR, producing one record per CDR3 protein. The repertoire holds about 350,000 distinct CDR3 sequences, approximately 13% seen once, with 20% to 25% in the top ten. The sequencing input was blood. The receptor source for this set is a woman in her thirties with Graves' hyperthyroidism.

This clonotype appeared a few times. This rearrangement joins TRBV20-1 to TRBJ1-6; TRBD1 agrees at 7 bases. Trimming removed 5 bases from V and 7 bases from J; junction bases left unmatched: 5. The CDR3 runs to 13 residues. Per germline, CDR1 DFQATT and CDR2 SNEGSKA (reference sequence). CDR3 amino acids: CSASTGTNSPLHF. DNA for the CDR3: TGCAGTGCTTCGACAGGGACCAATTCACCCCTCCACTTT.

The rearrangement links TRBV28 to TRBJ2-1; D gene ambiguous. The V and J ends lost 6 bases and 8 bases respectively, with 14 bases between them. The CDR3 has 13 residues. Germline CDR1 reads MDHEN; CDR2 reads SYDVKM. The CDR3 nucleotides are TGTGCCAGCAGCATCATACCTAAGGATGAGCAGTTCTTC. Its protein is CASSIIPKDEQFF.